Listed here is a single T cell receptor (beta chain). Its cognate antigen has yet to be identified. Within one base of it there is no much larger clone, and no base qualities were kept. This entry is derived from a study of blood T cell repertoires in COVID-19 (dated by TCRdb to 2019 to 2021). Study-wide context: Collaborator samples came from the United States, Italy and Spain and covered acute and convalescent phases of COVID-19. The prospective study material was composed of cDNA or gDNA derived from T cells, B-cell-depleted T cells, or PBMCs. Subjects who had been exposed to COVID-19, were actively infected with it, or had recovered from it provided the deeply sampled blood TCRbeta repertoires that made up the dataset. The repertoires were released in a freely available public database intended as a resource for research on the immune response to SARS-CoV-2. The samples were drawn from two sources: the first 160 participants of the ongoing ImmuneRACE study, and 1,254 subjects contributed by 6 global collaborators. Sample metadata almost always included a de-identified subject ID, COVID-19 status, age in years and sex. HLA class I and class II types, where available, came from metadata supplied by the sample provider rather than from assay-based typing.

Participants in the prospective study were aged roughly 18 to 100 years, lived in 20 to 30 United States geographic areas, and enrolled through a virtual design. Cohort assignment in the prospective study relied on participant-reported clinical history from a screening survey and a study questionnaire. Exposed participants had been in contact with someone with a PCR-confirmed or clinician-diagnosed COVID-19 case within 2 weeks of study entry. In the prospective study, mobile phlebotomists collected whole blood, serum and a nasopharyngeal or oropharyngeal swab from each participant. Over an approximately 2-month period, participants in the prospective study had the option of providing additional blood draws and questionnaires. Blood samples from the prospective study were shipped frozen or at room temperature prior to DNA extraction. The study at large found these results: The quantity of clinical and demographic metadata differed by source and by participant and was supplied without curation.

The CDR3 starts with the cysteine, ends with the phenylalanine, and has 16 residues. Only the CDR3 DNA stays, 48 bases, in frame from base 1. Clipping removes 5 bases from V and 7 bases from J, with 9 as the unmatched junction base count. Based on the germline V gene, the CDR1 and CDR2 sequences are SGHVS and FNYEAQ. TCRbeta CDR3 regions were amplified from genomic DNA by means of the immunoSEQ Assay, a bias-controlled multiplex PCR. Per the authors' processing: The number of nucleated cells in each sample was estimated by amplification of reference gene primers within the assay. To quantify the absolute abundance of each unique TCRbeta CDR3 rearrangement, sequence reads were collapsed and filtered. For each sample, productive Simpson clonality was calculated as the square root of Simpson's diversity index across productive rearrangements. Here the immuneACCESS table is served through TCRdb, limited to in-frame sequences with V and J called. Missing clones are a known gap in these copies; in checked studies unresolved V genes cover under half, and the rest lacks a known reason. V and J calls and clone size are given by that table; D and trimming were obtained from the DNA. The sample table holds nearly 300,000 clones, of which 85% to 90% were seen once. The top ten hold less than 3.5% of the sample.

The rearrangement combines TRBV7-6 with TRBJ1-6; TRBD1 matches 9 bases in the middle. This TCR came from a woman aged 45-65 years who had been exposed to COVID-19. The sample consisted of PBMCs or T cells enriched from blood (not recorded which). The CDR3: CASSTRDRAKNSPLHF. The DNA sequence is TGTGCCAGCAGCACTCGGGACAGGGCGAAGAATTCACCCCTCCACTTT.